This T cell receptor beta chain was recovered during a study of T cells in localized non-small cell lung cancer. This clone was seen a single time. Its antigen is currently unknown. Here immunoSEQ multiplex PCR was the method, and the copy in TCRdb shows in-frame clones only, minus some. Of around 92,000 clones in the sample, just over 90% were seen once. Germline values: CDR1 SNHLY, CDR2 FYNNEI. There are 15 residues in the CDR3. The germline V and J ends were trimmed by 10 bases and 0 bases, with 15 bases remaining between them. Study results and limitations: In adjacent lung, a median about 50 of the top 100 tumor clones were found.

The chain joins TRBV2 to TRBJ1-4; D ambiguous. This specimen was PBMCs, taken before any cancer treatment. The sequence was obtained from a woman aged 35-75 years with stage II squamous cell lung carcinoma. As DNA, the CDR3 is TGTGCCACTCAGAAGAGGGTTGCAACTAATGAAAAACTGTTTTTT. Translating it yields CATQKRVATNEKLFF.